This TCR beta chain was observed in a study of beta chain features in type 1 diabetes. Reverse transcribing all isolated RNA meant expressed TCRB transcripts were sequenced. The assay was immunoSEQ multiplex PCR, and TCRdb's table has in-frame clones only and misses some. The profile shows about 410,000 clones, roughly 14% of them singletons. Findings and caveats of the study: Any HLA type influence on TCRB rearrangement was left unresolved here.

A remark on this clone: Its antigen is undetermined.

This CDR3 has 10 amino acids. Trimming stripped 8 bases from V and 2 bases from J, with 2 bases between. Germline CDR1 and CDR2: SGHAT and FQNNGV. Populations isolated by sorting all had purity greater than 95%. Sequenced sample: naive CD4+ T cells from blood. The TCR sequence derives from a man aged 25-40 years in good health. The rearrangement uses TRBV11-2 and TRBJ2-3; no clear D. The CDR3 loop is CASLTDTQYF. The CDR3, as DNA: TGTGCCAGCCTCACAGATACGCAGTATTTT.